Each of the 3 T cell receptor beta chains below was sequenced from the same sample in a study of cytomegalovirus exposure and HLA in healthy donors. PCR involved 60 Vbeta and 13 Jbeta primers. The repertoire was sequenced with immunoSEQ multiplex PCR; TCRdb's copy has only in-frame clones and lacks some. The sample has around 130,000 clones, 65% to 80% seen once. Sequenced sample: PBMCs. Receptor source: a woman between 40 and 50 years old in good health and CMV-seropositive.

V usage is TRBV9 and J usage is TRBJ2-5; the D is unclear. Trimming removed 9 bases at V and 8 bases at J, with 8 bases between. Per germline, CDR1 SGDLS and CDR2 YYNGEE. This CDR3 spans 9 amino acids. CDR3 bases: TGTGCCACCCAGGCCACCCAGTACTTC. Translating gives CATQATQYF.

This clone showed up just a few times. V usage is TRBV11-3 and J usage is TRBJ2-2; D perhaps matches TRBD2 (6 bases). Trimming took off 1 base at V and 1 base at J, with 13 bases between the two ends. Germline V gives CDR1 SGHNT, CDR2 YENEEA. CDR3 size: 17 residues. The CDR3 DNA sequence: TGTGCCAGCAGCTTAGCCGCGGGACTGATGAACACCGGGGAGCTGTTTTTT. Its protein product is CASSLAAGLMNTGELFF.

The V gene is TRBV6-5, the J gene TRBJ1-3; 7 bases map to TRBD1. Per germline, CDR1 MNHEY and CDR2 SVGAGI. This CDR3 region has 14 residues. Trimming took 6 bases from V and 4 from J; bases not matched to a gene: 6. The DNA for the CDR3 is TGTGCCAGCAGGCCCGGGACAGTGGGAAACACCATATATTTT. This codes for CASRPGTVGNTIYF.